The sequence of this T cell receptor beta chain was determined in a study of blood T cell repertoires in COVID-19. Study-wide background: The United States, Italy and Spain were the sources of the acute and convalescent COVID-19 samples. The cDNA or gDNA used as material had been derived from T cells, B-cell-depleted T cells, or PBMCs.

The CDR3 length is 13 residues. The V segment lost 4 bases and the J segment 4 bases; nucleotides outside the gene matches: 3. In germline, CDR1 is MNHEY, CDR2 SVGAGI. Authors' processing steps: By means of reference gene primer amplification, nucleated cell counts were estimated. Sequencing used immunoSEQ multiplex PCR; TCRdb keeps in-frame clones, though not all of them. V and J calls and clone size are given by that table; D and trimming were obtained from the DNA. Here the sample spans around 99,000 clones, 75% to 90% being singletons. The V call is TRBV6-5, the J call TRBJ1-2; 7 nucleotides line up with TRBD1. The source of this sequence is a woman aged 60-70 years with acute or convalescent COVID-19. What was sequenced was peripheral blood. CDR3 sequence reads: CASSSPGGYGYTF. DNA for the CDR3: TGTGCCAGCAGTTCTCCAGGGGGCTATGGCTACACCTTC.